These 3 T cell receptor beta chains originate from one sample sequenced in a study of blood T cell repertoires in COVID-19. TCRdb's copy holds only in-frame clones and misses some; the assay was immunoSEQ multiplex PCR. The sample yields fewer than 300,000 clones, 80% to 95% seen once. The specimen was PBMCs or T cells enriched from blood (not recorded which). These receptors came from a woman aged 25 to 39 who had recovered from COVID-19.

The rearrangement links TRBV11-2 to TRBJ1-1, with D perhaps matching TRBD1 (6 bases). The length of the CDR3 is 14 residues. CDR1 SGHAT and CDR2 FQNNGV come from the germline V gene. Deletions cut 1 base from V and 7 bases from J, with 13 bases between. The CDR3 spells CASSLAYRVNEAFF. The CDR3 DNA follows: TGTGCCAGCAGCTTAGCTTACAGGGTGAATGAAGCTTTCTTT. Full variable domain (outside the CDR3, taken from reference TRBV11-2 and TRBJ1-1): EAGVAQSPRYKIIEKRQSVAFWCNPISGHATLYWYQQILGQGPKLLIQFQNNGVVDDSQLPKDRFSAERLKGVDSTLKIQPAKLEDSAVYLCASSLAYRVNEAFFGQGTRLTVV.

The chain joins TRBV6-5 to TRBJ1-5, with D uncertain. The CDR3 spans 13 residues. Germline V gene lookup returns CDR1 MNHEY and CDR2 SVGAGI. Trimming took off 5 bases at V and 5 bases at J, with 10 bases between the two ends. CDR3: CASSKRADQPQHF. The DNA for the CDR3 is TGTGCCAGCAGTAAGAGGGCGGATCAGCCCCAGCATTTT.

V usage is TRBV11-2 and J usage is TRBJ2-3; 11 bases are a match to TRBD1. CDR3 length: 15 amino acids. The ends lost 6 bases at V and 6 bases at J; junction bases unmatched: 8. Germline V lookup: CDR1 SGHAT, CDR2 FQNNGV. The CDR3 DNA is TGTGCCAGCAGGCCGGGACAGGGGGTCAGGGATACGCAGTATTTT. Translation gives CASRPGQGVRDTQYF.